What follows describes a single TCR beta chain. The antigen is not known. This record belongs to a study of cytomegalovirus exposure and HLA in healthy donors. Findings and caveats of the study: Earlier analysis yielded a pattern in which most TCR beta V segments were productive about 87% or about 30% of the time.

V lost 5 bases and J lost 0; bases outside the gene matches: 4. CDR1 SGHTA and CDR2 FQGNSA come from the germline V gene. The CDR3 spans 15 residues. The PCR ran on 60 Vbeta and 13 Jbeta primers. Profiled with immunoSEQ multiplex PCR; TCRdb holds only in-frame clones, not every one. The data contain about 110,000 clones, roughly 76% of them singletons. The TCR comes from a woman in her 50s in good health and CMV-seropositive. The source material was PBMCs. The J gene is TRBJ1-5, the V gene TRBV7-2; 7 bases are shared with TRBD1. The CDR3: CASSLGTVSNQPQHF. CDR3 DNA sequence: TGTGCCAGCAGCCTGGGGACAGTTAGCAATCAGCCCCAGCATTTT.